This T cell receptor beta chain was identified in a study of blood T cell repertoires in COVID-19. For the study at large: The samples span acute and convalescent COVID-19 from the United States, Italy and Spain. PBMCs, B-cell-depleted T cells, or T cells provided the cDNA or gDNA that made up the material.

This CDR3 is built from 10 residues. V was cut by 11 bases and J by 5 bases, with 10 bases left in between. The germline gives CDR1 MNHEY, CDR2 SMNVEV (reference sequence). Under the authors' procedure: Amplified reference gene primers provided the basis for estimating nucleated cell counts. The repertoire was sequenced with immunoSEQ multiplex PCR; TCRdb's copy has only in-frame clones and lacks some. Clone size and the V and J calls come from that table; the DNA yielded D and trimming. This sample has 150,000 to 200,000 clones, with roughly 81% found just once. The Seattle site enrolled patients during active infection and followed them longitudinally.

The source is a woman of 80 years or more with COVID-19, enrolled during active disease. Material: peripheral blood. The genes are TRBV27 and TRBJ2-7; D remains unclear. The CDR3 spells CAGTTNEQYF. In DNA, the CDR3 is TGTGCCGGTACAACCAACGAGCAGTACTTC.